These 9 T cell receptor beta chains were all obtained from the same sample, sequenced in a study of CD8+CD57+ T cells in acquired aplastic anemia. All patients picked for sequencing had shown, by flow cytometry, an expansion of CD8+CD57+ cells. The use of genomic DNA as template underpinned the TCR beta VDJ and CDR3 profiling. TCRdb passed the reads through MiXCR, listing each CDR3 protein once. The sample yields 200,000 to 300,000 distinct CDR3 sequences, roughly 80% seen once. The sample taken for sequencing was sorted CD4+, CD8+, or CD8+CD57+ T cells (not recorded which) from PBMCs. Source of these receptors: a human donor with aplastic anemia.

This clonotype occurred a few times. The junction differs from germline at one of its ends, possibly a read error. The V call is TRBV7-9, the J call TRBJ2-3; 8 bases line up with TRBD2. CDR1 and CDR2 (germline): SEHNR, FQNEAQ (reference sequence). The CDR3 contains 14 residues. The CDR3 reads CASSFERSGGAMSF. The CDR3 DNA reads as TGTGCCAGCAGCTTTGAAAGAAGCGGGGGAGCGATGAGCTTT. Based on the CDR3 plus reference TRBV7-9 and TRBJ2-3, the full variable domain is DTGVSQNPRHKITKRGQNVTFRCDPISEHNRLYWYRQTLGQGPEFLTYFQNEAQLEKSRLLSDRFSAERPKGSFSTLEIQRTEQGDSAMYLCASSFERSGGAMSFGPGTRLTVL.

About this clonotype itself: Lacking the conserved final phenylalanine or tryptophan, this CDR3 likely reflects a read error. The DNA is left out, because the CDR3 cannot be placed on it with certainty; the CDR3 is given as TCRdb lists it. The rearrangement uses TRBV7-9 and TRBJ2-3; the table's TRBD1 call for D was not verified on the DNA. Per the germline V gene, CDR1 is SEHNR and CDR2 is FQNEAQ (reference sequence). The CDR3 is 13 residues long, counting both termini. The CDR3 sequence: CASTNVGGHDTQY.

A remark on this clonotype: Mismatch with germline at one junction end may stem from a read error. The gene calls are TRBV20-1 and TRBJ2-7; unclear D gene. This CDR3 contains 14 residues. Germline loops: CDR1 DFQATT, CDR2 SNEGSKA (reference sequence). CDR3 in amino acids: CRARAQIRSNEQYF. The CDR3 nucleotides read TGCAGGGCTAGAGCACAGATACGCAGCAACGAGCAGTACTTC.

Comment on this clonotype: This could be a read error, since a much larger clone is one nucleotide away. The J gene is TRBJ2-1, the V gene TRBV7-8; unclear D gene. Germline CDR1 reads SGHVS; CDR2 reads FQNEAQ. The CDR3 contains 16 residues. V dropped 0 bases and J dropped 13 bases, with 22 bases sitting between them. The CDR3 bases are TGTGCCAGCAGCTTAGCGGGAAGCGCCGATACGCAGGATCAGTTCTTC. This translates into CASSLAGSADTQDQFF.

As regards this clonotype: The conserved phenylalanine or tryptophan normally closing the CDR3 is absent here, so this likely arose from a read error. It is unclear where the CDR3 begins or ends on the DNA, so no DNA is shown, and the CDR3 is as TCRdb lists it. This chain connects TRBV2 to TRBJ2-5; whether TRBD1, the table's D call, matches the DNA was not checked. The CDR3 contains 16 residues when both ends are counted. Germline V gene sequence: CDR1 SNHLY, CDR2 FYNNEI. CDR3 loop: CASGDGGTNTQEFHPC.

The rearrangement uses TRBV11-2 and TRBJ2-1, with 7 positions matching TRBD2. J lost 8 bases, V lost 5 bases, and 6 bases had no gene match. This CDR3 is 13 amino acids long. CDR1 is SGHAT and CDR2 is FQNNGV in the germline V gene. The chain's CDR3 is CASSGGGMYEQFF. The CDR3 region has the DNA TGTGCCAGCAGCGGGGGGGGAATGTATGAGCAGTTCTTC.

The chain combines TRBV7-8 with TRBJ2-7; D call uncertain. CDR1 and CDR2 from the germline V gene are SGHVS and FQNEAQ. V was pared by 0 bases and J by 4 bases, with 22 bases between. CDR3 length: 18 amino acids. Here the CDR3 reads CASSLARGPATQSYEQYV. The CDR3 DNA follows: TGTGCCAGCAGCTTAGCGCGAGGTCCCGCTACGCAGTCTTACGAGCAGTACGTC.

The count of this clonotype is one. A clone one base away is much larger, so this may be a read error. Without the conserved terminal phenylalanine or tryptophan, this CDR3 likely stems from a read error. The DNA is omitted, as the CDR3 cannot be located on it reliably, and the CDR3 follows TCRdb's listing. V usage is TRBV2 and J usage is TRBJ2-1; TRBD1 is the table's D call and was not checked against the DNA. Per germline, CDR1 SNHLY and CDR2 FYNNEI. Both ends counted, the CDR3 spans 16 residues. CDR3 region: CASGDGGTDRQYFGSG.

This chain connects TRBV15 to TRBJ2-3; D might be TRBD2 (5 bases). The J call may be wrong; the DNA end is better matched by TRBJ2-5. The CDR3 is made up of 14 amino acids. Germline CDR1 LNHNV, CDR2 YYDKDF (reference sequence). The CDR3 region is CATSWSGSPDTQYF. CDR3 in DNA: TGTGCCACCAGCTGGAGCGGCAGCCCCGATACCCAGTACTTC.